The entry below describes one TCR beta chain. Its antigen is not yet known. Sequencing was performed on an Illumina HiSeq 2000. The TCR beta cDNA libraries were made using 5'RACE template switching, a step that added both a universal primer site and unique molecular identifiers. Priming for cDNA synthesis came from the TCR beta constant segment, and two successive PCR amplification steps followed. As for how the authors treated the data: Reads were demultiplexed and grouped by UMI with MIGEC, and clonotypes were assembled and quantified with MiTCR. To exclude erroneous sequences, any TCR cDNA sequence not supported by at least two reads was discarded. The tcR package was used for downstream repertoire analysis, with clonotypes matched between fractions based on CDR3 nucleotide sequence plus V segment. VDJmatch was used to annotate antigen specificity against VDJdb, with one amino acid substitution allowed in CDR3. Reprocessed by TCRdb, the reads give a single entry per CDR3 protein sequence, without DNA. TCRdb's processing, not the study's, gives the V and J calls here. The sample's table lists a count of about 260,000 distinct CDR3 sequences. About 4% of the sample is in the top ten clones.

To determine HCMV serostatus, a commercial ELISA kit was used to detect HCMV-specific IgG in serum. Ficoll density gradient centrifugation was used to isolate peripheral blood mononuclear cells from blood. The sample is drawn from a study of T cells expressing NK-cell markers (dated by TCRdb to the early 2020s). At the level of the whole study: Three sorted T-cell subsets (CD3+CD56+NKG2C+, CD3+CD56+NKG2C- and CD3+CD56-NKG2C+) from seven to nine donors had their TCR beta-chain repertoires profiled. Libraries were sequenced as 2 x 150 bp reads on Illumina HiSeq 2000/2500, MiSeq or NextSeq. Among the eight sequenced donors, only one was HCMV-seronegative, while the other seven were HCMV-seropositive. The eight sequenced donors were randomly selected healthy volunteers, three men and five women.

Results the study describes overall, beyond this receptor: Whether the expanded NKG2C-expressing T cell clones were specific for HCMV antigens remained unclear. Those dominant clonotypes were again the most abundant among CD3+CD56-NKG2C+ cells in a handful of donors, at about 25-65%. In six donors, the dominant CD3+CD56+NKG2C+ clonotypes were found to rank among the top 10 CD8+ clonotypes and to make up about 1.0-7.0% of CD8+ T cells.

From its cysteine to its phenylalanine, the CDR3 spans 14 amino acids. The DNA is not on file. The germline V gene provides CDR1 ENHRY and CDR2 SYGVKD. Here the chain combines TRBV10-3 and TRBJ2-5; TCRdb's D gene call, TRBD1, goes unchecked for lack of DNA. This receptor was identified in a woman between 18 and 69 years old in good health. The sample comprised blood T cells: a sorted CD56 or NKG2C T cell subset, CD4+ or CD8+ T cells, or bulk PBMC T cells (not recorded which). The CDR3 loop reads CAISESGTGETQYF.